Below, 21 T cell receptor beta chains from the same sample are listed, as sequenced in a study of glioma-infiltrating T cells. TCR alpha and beta CDR3 regions were amplified from RNA using iRepertoire nested multiplex PCR. TCRdb processed the multiplex PCR reads anew with MiXCR; each CDR3 protein has one entry. The sample carries over 140,000 distinct CDR3 sequences, roughly two fifths recorded once. What was sequenced was glioma tissue, nonneoplastic brain tissue, or PBMCs (not recorded which). The receptors come from a human donor with low-grade glioma or glioblastoma, undergoing nonglioma brain surgery, or in good health (not recorded which).

J is TRBJ2-1 and V is TRBV28; D ambiguous. CDR1 is MDHEN and CDR2 is SYDVKM in the germline V gene. The germline V and J ends were trimmed by 5 bases and 5 bases, with 10 bases remaining between them. The CDR3 contains 13 residues. The CDR3 sequence is CASSLLGHNEQFF. CDR3 sequence (DNA): TGTGCCAGCAGTCTCCTCGGACACAATGAGCAGTTCTTC.

CDR3 region: CASSQGKGYDQPQHF. The CDR3 DNA reads TGCGCCAGCAGCCAAGGGAAAGGGTATGATCAGCCCCAGCATTTT. The chain employs TRBV4-1 and TRBJ1-5; D is uncertain. Deletions cut 1 base from V and 5 bases from J, with 12 bases between. There are 15 residues in the CDR3. CDR1 is MGHRA and CDR2 is YSYEKL in the germline V gene.

This sequence joins TRBV30 and TRBJ2-1; TRBD2 matches 7 bases. The CDR3 spans 13 residues. Germline lookup yields CDR1 GTSNPN and CDR2 SVGIG (reference sequence). The V segment lost 5 bases and the J segment 5 bases; nucleotides outside the gene matches: 6. CDR3 amino acids: CAWAAGVHNEQFF. The CDR3 bases are TGTGCCTGGGCCGCGGGAGTCCACAATGAGCAGTTCTTC.

This clonotype turned up a few times. The chain links TRBV6-6 to TRBJ2-5; TRBD2 agrees at 12 bases. With V trimmed by 0 bases and J by 4 bases, 6 bases remained unmatched. The CDR3 length is 17 residues. The V gene's germline CDR1 is MNHNY and CDR2 SVGAGI (reference sequence). This CDR3 reads CASSYSTLLAGGETQYF. In DNA form, the CDR3 reads TGTGCCAGCAGTTACTCGACTCTACTAGCGGGGGGAGAGACCCAGTACTTC.

This clonotype was observed a handful of times. The gene calls are TRBV9 and TRBJ1-1, with D uncertain. This CDR3 contains 14 residues. Germline loops: CDR1 SGDLS, CDR2 YYNGEE. With 4 bases removed from V and 5 bases from J, the gap between germline ends came to 15 bases. This CDR3 is CASSLNTGQTEAFF. CDR3 sequence (DNA): TGTGCCAGCAGCCTTAATACGGGCCAAACTGAAGCTTTCTTT.

This clonotype was seen a handful of times. DNA of the CDR3: TGTGCCATCCAGACTTCAGGAACCTATGGCTACACCTTC. Its protein product is CAIQTSGTYGYTF. J is TRBJ1-2 and V is TRBV10-3; D not certain. The length of the CDR3 is 13 residues. Trimming took off 8 bases at V and 4 bases at J, with 14 bases between the two ends. Germline V lookup: CDR1 ENHRY, CDR2 SYGVKD.

This clonotype was seen a single time. J is TRBJ1-1 and V is TRBV29-1, with a possible D match to TRBD1 (5 bases). Germline V gene data show CDR1 as SQVTM and CDR2 as ANQGSEA. V was clipped by 3 bases and J by 1 base, with 9 bases between them. The CDR3 has 13 amino acids. This CDR3 is CSVEGERNTEAFF. In nucleotides, the CDR3 is TGCAGCGTTGAGGGGGAGAGGAACACTGAAGCTTTCTTT. The whole variable domain, remainder taken from reference TRBV29-1 and TRBJ1-1, is SAVISQKPSRDICQRGTSLTIQCQVDSQVTMMFWYRQQPGQSLTLIATANQGSEATYESGFVIDKFPISRPNLTFSTLTVSNMSPEDSSIYLCSVEGERNTEAFFGQGTRLTVV.

This clonotype was observed a handful of times. The V and J genes are TRBV20-1 and TRBJ1-1; D call uncertain. CDR3 length: 14 amino acids. V shed 1 base and J shed 3 bases, with 12 bases lying between them. The V gene's germline CDR1 is DFQATT and CDR2 SNEGSKA (reference sequence). The CDR3: CSARGQQYHTEAFF. The CDR3 coding sequence is TGCAGTGCTAGAGGTCAACAGTACCACACTGAAGCTTTCTTT.

The V gene is TRBV3-1, the J gene TRBJ2-7, with D possibly TRBD2 on 5 matching bases. The germline V and J ends were trimmed by 1 base and 5 bases, with 6 bases remaining between them. Germline loops: CDR1 LGHDT, CDR2 YNNKEL (reference sequence). The CDR3 has 12 amino acids. CDR3 DNA sequence: TGTGCCAGCAGCCAAGGGACTCACGAGCAGTACTTC. This translates into CASSQGTHEQYF.

This clonotype was counted once. The genes are TRBV6-1 and TRBJ1-4; unclear D gene. Germline CDR1 reads MNHNS; CDR2 reads SASEGT. The CDR3 extends over 15 amino acids. Deletions cut 1 base from V and 4 bases from J, with 10 bases between. The CDR3 DNA reads TGTGCCAGCAGTGAAGTGCCCGGGGATAATGAAAAACTGTTTTTT. This translates into CASSEVPGDNEKLFF.

CDR3 DNA sequence: TGTGCCAGCAGTAGAGACGTAACCTCTGGAAACACCATATATTTT. Protein: CASSRDVTSGNTIYF. The chain links TRBV6-1 to TRBJ1-3; D is uncertain. The CDR3 contains 15 residues. Germline V CDR1 and CDR2: MNHNS, SASEGT. V gave up 5 bases and J gave up 0 bases, with 11 bases separating them.

This chain links TRBV6-1 with TRBJ2-1, with a weak D call TRBD1 (5 bases). Trimming removed 5 bases from V and 8 bases from J, with 16 bases in between. CDR3 length: 14 residues. Germline values: CDR1 MNHNS, CDR2 SASEGT. This CDR3 reads CASSSTQGRDEQFF. The DNA for the CDR3 is TGTGCCAGCAGTTCGACCCAGGGAAGGGATGAGCAGTTCTTC.

Notes on this clonotype: A read error may explain this, as a much larger clone is one base away. The chain uses TRBV27 and TRBJ2-3, with TRBD1 matching 9 bases. The length of the CDR3 is 12 residues. Per germline, CDR1 MNHEY and CDR2 SMNVEV (reference sequence). V shed 8 bases and J 11 bases; nucleotides not matched to a gene: 8. The CDR3: CASGEDRGKQYF. For the CDR3, the DNA is TGTGCCAGCGGAGAGGACAGGGGTAAGCAGTATTTT.

The V gene is TRBV20-1, the J gene TRBJ2-7; D gene unclear. The CDR3 loop spans 13 amino acids. The germline gives CDR1 DFQATT, CDR2 SNEGSKA (reference sequence). V was pared by 2 bases and J by 0 bases, with 8 bases between. Here the CDR3 DNA reads TGCAGTGCTAGATTTCCGAGCTCCTACGAGCAGTACTTC. Protein product: CSARFPSSYEQYF.

This clonotype has a handful of counts. V usage is TRBV28 and J usage is TRBJ1-2, with unresolved D. The CDR3 is made up of 12 amino acids. Trimming took off 5 bases at V and 5 bases at J, with 9 bases between the two ends. Germline CDR1 and CDR2: MDHEN and SYDVKM. The CDR3 protein is CASSTPPYGYTF. CDR3 sequence (DNA): TGTGCCAGCAGTACTCCACCTTATGGCTACACCTTC.

This clonotype was detected a few times. The chain recombines TRBV20-1 with TRBJ1-6, with D uncertain. CDR1 DFQATT and CDR2 SNEGSKA come from the germline V gene (reference sequence). There are 13 residues in the CDR3. The ends were cut back, 1 base at V and 7 bases at J, with 8 bases in the middle. The CDR3 region is CSARGPPNSPLHF. The CDR3, as DNA: TGCAGTGCTAGAGGCCCCCCAAATTCACCCCTCCACTTT.

The count of this clonotype is one. V usage is TRBV4-2 and J usage is TRBJ1-5; no reliable D call. Between the trimmed V and J ends, which lost 0 bases and 0 bases, there was a span of 6 bases. The CDR3 extends over 15 amino acids. Per germline, CDR1 LGHNA and CDR2 YNFKEQ. CDR3 nucleotides: TGTGCCAGCAGCCAAGATCGAGATAGCAATCAGCCCCAGCATTTT. This gives the protein CASSQDRDSNQPQHF.

This clonotype was seen more than once but under ten times. The chain couples TRBV20-1 to TRBJ2-7; 9 nucleotides match TRBD2. V lost 2 bases, J lost 4 bases, and 3 bases stayed unmatched. Germline CDR1 reads DFQATT; CDR2 reads SNEGSKA (reference sequence). The CDR3 sequence is 13 residues long. CDR3 sequence (DNA): TGCAGTGCTAGACTAGCGGGGCTTTACGAGCAGTACTTC. Encoded protein: CSARLAGLYEQYF.

This clonotype has ten or more counts. The chain carries TRBV5-1 and TRBJ1-2, with D perhaps TRBD1 (6 bases). There are 14 residues in the CDR3. Trimming took off 0 bases at V and 2 bases at J, with 8 bases between the two ends. The germline gives CDR1 SGHRS, CDR2 YFSETQ. The CDR3 here is CASSLDRENYGYTF. The CDR3 DNA sequence: TGCGCCAGCAGCTTGGACAGGGAAAACTATGGCTACACCTTC.

This clonotype has just a few counts. The chain is built from TRBV5-1 and TRBJ1-1; D unresolved. This CDR3 has 15 residues. Trimming pared 8 bases from V and 0 bases from J, leaving 17 bases between. Germline V lookup: CDR1 SGHRS, CDR2 YFSETQ. CDR3 residues: CASQLTGVMNTEAFF. The DNA for the CDR3 is TGCGCCAGTCAACTCACGGGAGTTATGAACACTGAAGCTTTCTTT.

This clonotype has only a few counts. The chain links TRBV6-1 to TRBJ2-7; 8 positions agree with TRBD2. Germline CDR1 reads MNHNS; CDR2 reads SASEGT. Germline trimming cut 7 bases from V and 3 bases from J; bases unmatched to any gene: 8. The length of the CDR3 is 14 residues. CDR3 DNA sequence: TGTGCCAGCAACCTGGGACTAGTTGGCTACGAGCAGTACTTC. This sequence encodes CASNLGLVGYEQYF.